This is a list of T cell receptor beta chains from one sample in a study of shared T cell receptors in the human thymus. TCRdb's table, derived via immunoSEQ multiplex PCR, lists solely in-frame clones and lacks some. The table lists over 650,000 clones, over 75% of them singletons. The sample was also reused in another study, on human thymus T cells.

The source material was thymocytes. Source of these receptors: a boy less than two years old with a congenital heart defect. Each CDR3 is given with its conserved first and last residue. Each record gives: D gene, CDR3 length, J gene, clone size, V gene, CDR3 protein, CDR3 DNA. D genes are given only for firm matches. Clone size is not always given. Where it is, it says once, few, many or a class for expanded clones.

. | 13 | TRBJ1-2 | . | TRBV6-5 | CASSPGGHDGYTF | TGTGCCAGCAGCCCTGGGGGCCATGATGGCTACACCTTC
. | 14 | TRBJ1-1 | once | TRBV7-2 | CASSPTALNTEAFF | TGTGCCAGCAGCCCGACAGCCTTGAACACTGAAGCTTTCTTT
TRBD1 | 15 | TRBJ1-1 | . | TRBV5-4 | CASSLVSGGNTEAFF | TGTGCCAGCAGCTTGGTCTCAGGGGGGAACACTGAAGCTTTCTTT
TRBD2 | 18 | TRBJ2-1 | . | TRBV5-1 | CASSTPEPGTRDNNEQFF | TGCGCCAGCAGCACACCAGAACCCGGGACTAGGGACAATAATGAGCAGTTCTTC
TRBD1 | 15 | TRBJ1-4 | . | TRBV7-9 | CASSIRQGINEKLFF | TGTGCCAGCAGCATCCGACAGGGGATTAATGAAAAACTGTTTTTT
. | 14 | TRBJ1-1 | . | TRBV25-1 | CASSQTGRRIEAFF | TGTGCCAGCAGCCAAACAGGGCGTCGAATTGAAGCTTTCTTT
. | 11 | TRBJ2-5 | once | TRBV29-1 | CSVQKQETQYF | TGCAGCGTACAGAAACAAGAGACCCAGTACTTC
TRBD1 | 18 | TRBJ1-6 | . | TRBV27 | CASSLSTGDKSYNSPLHF | TGTGCCAGCAGTTTATCGACAGGGGATAAGTCCTATAATTCACCCCTCCACTTT
. | 11 | TRBJ2-7 | once | TRBV29-1 | CSVLFLYEQYF | TGCAGCGTTCTCTTCCTCTACGAGCAGTACTTC
TRBD1 | 11 | TRBJ1-2 | . | TRBV30 | CAFSRGDGYTF | TGTGCCTTTAGCAGGGGGGATGGCTACACCTTC
. | 16 | TRBJ2-4 | . | TRBV29-1 | CSVEVGKTKAKNIQYF | TGCAGCGTTGAAGTGGGTAAAACTAAAGCCAAAAACATTCAGTACTTC
TRBD1 | 18 | TRBJ1-2 | . | TRBV25-1 | CASSTFGGQGHFFHGYTF | TGTGCCAGCAGTACGTTTGGGGGACAGGGTCATTTTTTTCATGGCTACACCTTC
TRBD2 | 15 | TRBJ2-1 | . | TRBV4-3 | CASSQIAGPYNEQFF | TGCGCCAGCAGCCAGATAGCGGGACCCTACAATGAGCAGTTCTTC
. | 14 | TRBJ1-2 | . | TRBV5-6 | CASSLEAGTYGYPF | TGTGCCAGCAGCTTGGAGGCGGGGACTTATGGCTACCCCTTC
TRBD1 | 19 | TRBJ2-6 | . | TRBV4-1 | CASSQGTGGAFSGANVLTF | TGCGCCAGCAGCCAAGGAACAGGGGGCGCATTTTCTGGGGCCAACGTCCTGACTTTC
. | 17 | TRBJ2-4 | . | TRBV15 | CATSRDVCGTAKNIQYF | TGTGCCACCAGCAGAGACGTCTGCGGGACAGCCAAAAACATTCAGTACTTC
TRBD1 | 20 | TRBJ2-2 | . | TRBV28 | CASSLPPQRDREGSTGELFF | TGTGCCAGCAGTTTACCCCCCCAACGGGACAGGGAAGGTAGCACCGGGGAGCTGTTTTTT
. | 14 | TRBJ2-5 | . | TRBV28 | CASSFQELQETQYF | TGTGCCAGCAGTTTCCAGGAACTCCAAGAGACCCAGTACTTC
. | 15 | TRBJ2-7 | . | TRBV4-3 | CASSQTWGRTYEQYF | TGCGCCAGCAGCCAGACCTGGGGCAGGACGTACGAGCAGTACTTC
TRBD2 | 16 | TRBJ2-5 | . | TRBV29-1 | CSVEPLTSGGAETQYF | TGCAGCGTTGAACCTCTGACTAGCGGGGGGGCAGAGACCCAGTACTTC
. | 14 | TRBJ1-2 | . | TRBV29-1 | CSVEDQVPNYGYTF | TGCAGCGTTGAAGATCAGGTGCCTAACTATGGCTACACCTTC
. | 15 | TRBJ2-2 | . | TRBV7-8 | CASSSTPRNTGELFF | TGTGCCAGCAGCTCTACTCCCCGCAACACCGGGGAGCTGTTTTTT
TRBD2 | 18 | TRBJ2-5 | . | TRBV19 | CASSPGLAGGPSISAQYF | TGTGCCAGTAGCCCGGGACTAGCGGGGGGACCCTCAATTTCGGCCCAGTACTTC
. | 18 | TRBJ1-5 | . | TRBV4-3 | CASSQDDVRTNSNQPQHF | TGCGCCAGCAGCCAAGATGACGTTAGGACAAATAGCAATCAGCCCCAGCATTTT
. | 16 | TRBJ1-3 | . | TRBV7-3 | CASSLGLGAEGNTIYF | TGTGCCAGCAGCTTAGGCCTGGGGGCGGAAGGAAACACCATATATTTT
TRBD1 | 17 | TRBJ2-6 | . | TRBV16 | CASSQRDRGPWANVLTF | TGTGCCAGCAGCCAAAGGGACAGGGGGCCCTGGGCCAACGTCCTGACTTTC
. | 13 | TRBJ1-2 | . | TRBV18 | CASSPPTGYGYTF | TGTGCCAGCTCACCACCGACAGGCTATGGCTACACCTTC
TRBD1 | 16 | TRBJ2-3 | . | TRBV4-3 | CASSQLRDRATDTQYF | TGCGCCAGCAGCCAACTAAGGGACAGGGCTACAGATACGCAGTATTTT